This T cell receptor (beta chain) was identified in a study of neurological immune-mediated disorders. The unsorted libraries originated from 2 million PBMCs that had been stored at -80 C. MiXCR was run by TCRdb on the 5' RACE reads, yielding one entry per CDR3 protein. Of around 80,000 distinct CDR3 sequences detected, 9% to 12% appear once; the ten largest clones hold about 1.7%. Study results and limitations: Patients with HTLV-1-associated myelopathy had the highest level of TCR clonal expansion, whereas patients with multiple sclerosis had the lowest level, falling beneath the level found in healthy controls.

The CDR3 spans 18 amino acids, including both terminal residues. CDR1 SGHRS and CDR2 YFSETQ come from the germline V gene. On this clonotype: What it binds is not known. The DNA is left out, because the CDR3 cannot be placed on it with certainty; the CDR3 is given as TCRdb lists it.

The sequence derives from a middle-aged man in good health. The chain is built from TRBV5-1 and TRBJ2-3. Sequencing was carried out using PBMCs. This CDR3 reads CASSFYICSVKLPDTQYF.